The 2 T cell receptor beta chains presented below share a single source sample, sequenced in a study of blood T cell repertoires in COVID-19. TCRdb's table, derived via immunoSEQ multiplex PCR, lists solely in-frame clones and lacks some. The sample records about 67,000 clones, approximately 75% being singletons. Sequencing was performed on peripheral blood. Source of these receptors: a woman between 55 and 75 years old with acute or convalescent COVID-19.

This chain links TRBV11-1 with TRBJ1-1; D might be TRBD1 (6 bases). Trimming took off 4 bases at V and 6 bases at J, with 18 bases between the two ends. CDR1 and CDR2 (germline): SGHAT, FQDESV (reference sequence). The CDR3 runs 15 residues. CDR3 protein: CASSSLGGDLAEAFF. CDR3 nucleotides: TGTGCCAGCAGCTCTCTAGGGGGGGACCTGGCTGAAGCTTTCTTT.

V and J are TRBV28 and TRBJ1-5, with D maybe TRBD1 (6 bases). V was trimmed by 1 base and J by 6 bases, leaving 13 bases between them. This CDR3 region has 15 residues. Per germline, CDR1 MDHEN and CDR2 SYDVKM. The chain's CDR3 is CASSLFTRGGQPQHF. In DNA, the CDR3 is TGTGCCAGCAGTTTATTTACCAGGGGTGGTCAGCCCCAGCATTTT.